This record looks at one T cell receptor beta chain sequence and its context. Its antigen is currently unknown. The TCR beta library used iRepertoire HTBI primers with Arm-PCR amplification of CDR3. One entry per CDR3 protein results from TCRdb running MiXCR on the multiplex PCR reads. This repertoire shows 500,000 to 700,000 distinct CDR3 sequences, roughly 30% found once; its top ten account for 40% to 50%. The sample belongs to a study of regulatory T cells in long-lasting Graves disease. This CDR3 region has 16 residues. V was clipped by 5 bases and J by 2 bases; unmatched bases: 7. Germline V gene lookup returns CDR1 MNHNS and CDR2 SASEGT. Time point given: persistent/refractory GD, antithyroid drugs over 5 years with positive TRAb. Scientists built the TCR library using RNA that was extracted from PBMCs. Findings and caveats of the study: Among samples with persistent disease, TRBV28, TRBJ1-2 and TRBJ2-5 were favored. Newly diagnosed patients shared 850 to 1,000 public clonotypes; persistent patients shared around 2,500. Since the sample size was small, accuracy may have been reduced. Persistent Graves' patients showed a TCR diversity that was lower than that of newly diagnosed ones.

The sequence derives from a female donor with Graves disease. V is TRBV6-1 and J is TRBJ2-1, with 9 bases fitting TRBD2. Sequencing used peripheral blood mononuclear cells (PBMCs), obtained when the disease was refractory, from a patient treated with antithyroid drugs. This chain's CDR3 is CASSPIAGDPYNEQFF. The CDR3 region has the DNA TGTGCCAGCAGTCCAATAGCGGGAGATCCCTACAATGAGCAGTTCTTC.